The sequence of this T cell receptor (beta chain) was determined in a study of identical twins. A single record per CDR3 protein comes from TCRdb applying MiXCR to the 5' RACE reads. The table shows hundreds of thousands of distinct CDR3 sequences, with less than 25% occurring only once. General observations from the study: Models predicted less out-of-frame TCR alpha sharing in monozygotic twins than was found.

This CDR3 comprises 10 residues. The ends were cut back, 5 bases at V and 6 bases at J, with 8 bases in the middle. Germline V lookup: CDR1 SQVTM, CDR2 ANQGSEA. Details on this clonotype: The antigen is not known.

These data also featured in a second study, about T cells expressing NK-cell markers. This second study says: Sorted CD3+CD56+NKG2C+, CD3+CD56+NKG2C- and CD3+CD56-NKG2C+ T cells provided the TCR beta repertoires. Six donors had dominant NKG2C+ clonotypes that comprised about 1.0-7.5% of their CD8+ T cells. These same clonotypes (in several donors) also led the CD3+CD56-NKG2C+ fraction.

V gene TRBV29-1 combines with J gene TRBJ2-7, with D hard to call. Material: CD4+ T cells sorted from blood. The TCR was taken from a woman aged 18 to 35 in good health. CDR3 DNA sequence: TGCAGCGTTATAATTCGCGAGCAGTACTTC. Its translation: CSVIIREQYF.